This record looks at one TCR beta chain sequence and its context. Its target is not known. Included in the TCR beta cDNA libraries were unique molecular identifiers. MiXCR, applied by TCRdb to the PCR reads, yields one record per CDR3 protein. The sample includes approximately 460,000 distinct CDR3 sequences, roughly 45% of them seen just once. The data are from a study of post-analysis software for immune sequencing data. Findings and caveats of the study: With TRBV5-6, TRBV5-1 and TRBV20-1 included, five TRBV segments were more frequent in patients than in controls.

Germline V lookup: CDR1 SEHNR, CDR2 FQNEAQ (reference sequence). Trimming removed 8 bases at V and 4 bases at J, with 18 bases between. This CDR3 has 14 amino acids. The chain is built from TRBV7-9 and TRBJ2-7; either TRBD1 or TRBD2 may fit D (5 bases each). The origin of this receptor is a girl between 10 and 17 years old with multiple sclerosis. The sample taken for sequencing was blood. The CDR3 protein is CASCFHDSGYEQYF. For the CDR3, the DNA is TGTGCCAGCTGTTTCCATGACAGCGGATACGAGCAGTACTTC.